The 27 T cell receptor beta chains in this list originate from one sample, sequenced in a study of blood T cell repertoires in COVID-19. TCRdb's table, derived via immunoSEQ multiplex PCR, lists solely in-frame clones and lacks some. The sample includes 35,000 to 45,000 clones, about 90% of them seen just once. What was sequenced was peripheral blood. The receptors were sampled from a man between 50 and 59 years old with active COVID-19.

The chain recombines TRBV5-1 with TRBJ2-7; possible D gene TRBD2, 6 bases. The CDR3 covers 13 residues. V was pared by 5 bases and J by 5 bases, with 14 bases between. From germline, CDR1 is SGHRS and CDR2 YFSETQ. This CDR3 reads CASRAGRGDEQYF. CDR3 nucleotide sequence: TGCGCCAGCAGGGCGGGGAGAGGGGACGAGCAGTACTTC.

V and J are TRBV11-3 and TRBJ2-3; 8 positions match TRBD2. The germline CDR1 and CDR2 sequences are SGHNT and YENEEA. Trimming at V came to 4 bases and at J to 0 bases, leaving 6 bases not matched to a gene. The CDR3 runs to 16 residues. The CDR3 coding sequence is TGTGCCAGCAGCTATGGCGGGGGGACTAGCACAGATACGCAGTATTTT. It yields the protein CASSYGGGTSTDTQYF.

This clone has just one count. CDR3 residues: CASSVATGGAYEQYF. The DNA for the CDR3 is TGTGCCAGCAGCGTAGCTACGGGGGGCGCGTACGAGCAGTACTTC. The V call is TRBV9, the J call TRBJ2-7; tentative D call: TRBD2 (7 bases). V lost 0 bases and J 4 bases, leaving 14 bases between the germline ends. CDR3 length equals 15 residues. Per the germline V gene, CDR1 is SGDLS and CDR2 is YYNGEE.

The chain is built from TRBV5-6 and TRBJ1-5; D call uncertain. Trimming removed 3 bases at V and 4 bases at J, with 20 bases between. There are 17 residues in the CDR3. Germline CDR1 is SGHDT and CDR2 is YYEEEE. The CDR3 here is CASSSRAEEWLNQPQHF. Here the CDR3 DNA reads TGTGCCAGCAGCTCCCGGGCGGAGGAGTGGTTGAATCAGCCCCAGCATTTT.

The genes are TRBV11-2 and TRBJ2-2; D not resolved. This CDR3 has 14 residues. CDR1 is SGHAT and CDR2 is FQNNGV in the germline V gene. Trimming removed 4 bases from V and 6 bases from J, with 12 bases in between. CDR3 amino acids: CASSSDSPPGELFF. Written as DNA, the CDR3 is TGTGCCAGCAGCTCCGACTCGCCTCCCGGGGAGCTGTTTTTT.

This chain connects TRBV7-2 to TRBJ2-3; TRBD2 matches 9 bases. V lost 3 bases to trimming and J lost 0 bases; unmatched junction nucleotides: 13. The CDR3 loop spans 19 amino acids. Germline V gene data show CDR1 as SGHTA and CDR2 as FQGNSA. The CDR3 DNA reads as TGTGCCAGCAGCTTGGTTTTCGCGGGGGGGGAAAGGAGCACAGATACGCAGTATTTT. Protein: CASSLVFAGGERSTDTQYF.

The chain uses TRBV24-1 and TRBJ2-3; TRBD2 matches at 9 bases. The length of the CDR3 is 16 residues. CDR1 and CDR2 from the germline V gene are KGHDR and SFDVKD. V shed 3 bases and J 3 bases; nucleotides not matched to a gene: 6. In DNA form, the CDR3 reads TGTGCCACCAGTGATACGCGGGGGGGCAAAACAGATACGCAGTATTTT. Residues: CATSDTRGGKTDTQYF.

This chain uses TRBV5-1 with TRBJ2-7; TRBD1 aligns across 7 bases. With 3 bases clipped from V and 2 bases from J, the junction kept 5 bases outside the gene matches. CDR3 size: 14 residues. Germline V gene lookup returns CDR1 SGHRS and CDR2 YFSETQ. The DNA for the CDR3 is TGCGCCAGCAGCTCGACCGGGACAGCCTACGAGCAGTACTTC. Its translation: CASSSTGTAYEQYF.

CDR3 coding DNA: TGTGCCAGCAGTTACGTGGGACAGCCTTCACCCCTCCACTTT. The encoded protein is CASSYVGQPSPLHF. This chain links TRBV6-2 or TRBV6-3 with TRBJ1-6; 7 bases fit TRBD1. The V gene end was trimmed by 2 bases and the J gene end by 9 bases; junction bases not matched to a gene: 4. Germline loops: CDR1 MNHEY, CDR2 SVGEGT. The CDR3 contains 14 residues.

The J gene is TRBJ2-7, the V gene TRBV5-8, with TRBD1 matching 8 bases. Per the germline V gene, CDR1 is SGHTS and CDR2 is YDEGEE. The CDR3 has 15 residues. The junction had 8 bases not matched to a gene; V was cut back by 4 bases and J by 2 bases. The CDR3 sequence is CASSVFTGGPYEQYF. In DNA, the CDR3 is TGTGCCAGCAGCGTGTTTACAGGGGGGCCCTACGAGCAGTACTTC. Based on the CDR3 plus reference TRBV5-8 and TRBJ2-7, the full variable domain is EAGVTQSPTHLIKTRGQQATLRCSPISGHTSVYWYQQALGLGLQFLLWYDEGEERNRGNFPPRFSGRQFPNYSSELNVNALELEDSALYLCASSVFTGGPYEQYFGPGTRLTVT.

This clone is a singleton in its sample. V usage is TRBV2 and J usage is TRBJ2-2; D call uncertain. V lost 7 bases and J 7 bases, leaving 13 bases between the germline ends. The CDR3 totals 13 residues. Germline V gene data show CDR1 as SNHLY and CDR2 as FYNNEI. CDR3 protein: CASTPWADGELFF. The CDR3 bases are TGTGCCAGCACCCCATGGGCAGACGGGGAGCTGTTTTTT.

This chain connects TRBV14 to TRBJ2-7; a weak D match, TRBD1 (7 bases). The CDR3 spans 14 residues. CDR1 SGHDN and CDR2 FVKESK come from the germline V gene. V lost 5 bases and J lost 3, with 14 bases in between. CDR3 residues: CASSFQGGIYEQYF. In DNA form, the CDR3 reads TGTGCCAGCAGCTTCCAGGGGGGAATCTACGAGCAGTACTTC.

The J gene is TRBJ2-7, the V gene TRBV9; 12 bases are shared with TRBD2. V lost 3 bases and J lost 4; bases outside the gene matches: 11. The CDR3 sequence is 17 residues long. CDR1 is SGDLS, CDR2 YYNGEE, per germline. The CDR3 sequence: CASSDLAGGLRRYEQYF. For the CDR3, the DNA is TGTGCCAGCAGCGACCTAGCGGGGGGGCTAAGGAGGTACGAGCAGTACTTC. Based on the CDR3 plus reference TRBV9 and TRBJ2-7, the full variable domain is DSGVTQTPKHLITATGQRVTLRCSPRSGDLSVYWYQQSLDQGLQFLIQYYNGEERAKGNILERFSAQQFPDLHSELNLSSLELGDSALYFCASSDLAGGLRRYEQYFGPGTRLTVT.

The chain carries TRBV10-2 and TRBJ2-2; 10 bases agree with TRBD1. The CDR3 has 16 residues. Germline lookup yields CDR1 WSHSY and CDR2 SAAADI. J gave up 6 bases and V 3 bases, and 7 bases lay outside the gene matches. The chain's CDR3 is CASSDSDRGRSGELFF. As DNA, the CDR3 is TGCGCCAGCAGTGATTCAGACAGGGGGCGATCCGGGGAGCTGTTTTTT.

V and J are TRBV9 and TRBJ2-7; 8 nucleotides line up with TRBD1. The CDR3 has 16 residues. Germline V gives CDR1 SGDLS, CDR2 YYNGEE. The V and J ends lost 3 bases and 1 base, in that order; junction bases with no gene match: 9. The CDR3 loop is CASSGRGTGPSYEQYF. Here the CDR3 DNA reads TGTGCCAGCAGCGGCCGGGGGACAGGCCCTTCCTACGAGCAGTACTTC.

The chain has TRBV10-3 and TRBJ2-1, with 16 nucleotides matching TRBD2. V was clipped by 2 bases and J by 5 bases; unmatched bases: 15. CDR1 is ENHRY and CDR2 is SYGVKD in the germline V gene. The CDR3 sequence is 21 residues long. CDR3 region: CAISEPKGTSGGAPFDNEQFF. In DNA, the CDR3 is TGTGCCATCAGTGAGCCAAAAGGGACTAGCGGGGGGGCGCCTTTCGACAATGAGCAGTTCTTC.

The gene calls are TRBV7-8 and TRBJ1-6; D gene uncertain. The V end lost 2 bases, the J end lost 12 bases, and 14 bases lay between the germline ends. CDR1 SGHVS and CDR2 FQNEAQ come from the germline V gene. This CDR3 spans 14 amino acids. The CDR3 region is CASSLTSGFEPLHF. The CDR3, as DNA: TGTGCCAGCAGCTTAACTTCGGGTTTTGAACCCCTCCACTTT.

The chain employs TRBV5-1 and TRBJ2-5, with D maybe TRBD1 (6 bases). CDR1 is SGHRS and CDR2 is YFSETQ in the germline V gene. The V end lost 1 base, the J end lost 6 bases, and 10 bases lay between the germline ends. The CDR3 runs 13 residues. In DNA, the CDR3 is TGCGCCAGCAGCTTGAACAGGGAAAAGACCCAGTACTTC. Its protein is CASSLNREKTQYF.

The chain carries TRBV6-5 and TRBJ1-5, with a possible D match to TRBD1 (6 bases). Germline V lookup: CDR1 MNHEY, CDR2 SVGAGI. The CDR3 is made up of 15 amino acids. V was cut by 6 bases and J by 0 bases, with 12 bases left in between. The DNA of the CDR3 is TGTGCCAGCAGCAGGACAGTCTATAGCAATCAGCCCCAGCATTTT. It specifies CASSRTVYSNQPQHF.

This sequence joins TRBV7-8 and TRBJ2-7; a possible D gene is TRBD1 (5 bases). The CDR3 contains 14 residues. Germline CDR1 is SGHVS and CDR2 is FQNEAQ. V lost 5 bases and J 2 bases, leaving 13 bases between the germline ends. The CDR3 DNA is TGTGCCAGCAGCCAAGCGACAGTTCCCTACGAGCAGTACTTC. The encoded protein is CASSQATVPYEQYF.

The chain couples TRBV12-5 to TRBJ2-3; D is perhaps TRBD2 (5 bases). This CDR3 contains 18 residues. Trimming pared 2 bases from V and 2 bases from J, leaving 20 bases between. Germline CDR1 reads LGHNT; CDR2 reads FRNRAP. CDR3 DNA: TGTGCTAGTGGTTTGCCTAGGAAGACGAGCGGTAACACAGATACGCAGTATTTT. Translation: CASGLPRKTSGNTDTQYF.

V gene TRBV24-1 combines with J gene TRBJ2-5, with 10 bases lining up with TRBD2. V trimming: 4 bases; J trimming: 5 bases; junction bases outside the gene matches: 9. Germline V gene data show CDR1 as KGHDR and CDR2 as SFDVKD. The CDR3 loop spans 16 amino acids. CDR3 in DNA: TGTGCCACCAGTGACGGATCTAGCGGGGGATCGGAGACCCAGTACTTC. Translating gives CATSDGSSGGSETQYF.

This clone was observed a single time. The rearrangement links TRBV5-1 to TRBJ1-3; D is unresolved. The germline gives CDR1 SGHRS, CDR2 YFSETQ. CDR3 length: 16 residues. The V gene lost 4 bases and the J gene lost 0 bases, with 14 bases spanning the gap. The CDR3 sequence is CASSPEVGSSGNTIYF. In nucleotides, the CDR3 is TGCGCCAGCAGCCCGGAGGTCGGGAGCTCTGGAAACACCATATATTTT.

The chain couples TRBV5-1 to TRBJ1-1; TRBD1 matches at 10 bases. Germline values: CDR1 SGHRS, CDR2 YFSETQ. This CDR3 has 16 residues. Trimming removed 4 bases from V and 2 bases from J; junction bases left unmatched: 8. This chain's CDR3 is CASSATGGLGNTEAFF. The DNA of the CDR3 is TGCGCCAGCAGCGCGACAGGGGGCTTAGGAAACACTGAAGCTTTCTTT.

This clone has a single count. V usage is TRBV29-1 and J usage is TRBJ2-2; 7 nucleotides align to TRBD1. Germline-derived CDR1 and CDR2 are SQVTM and ANQGSEA. This CDR3 is built from 14 residues. V shed 6 bases, J shed 0 bases, and the junction held 4 bases outside the gene matches. This chain's CDR3 is CSVWGTANTGELFF. The CDR3 region has the DNA TGCAGCGTCTGGGGGACAGCGAACACCGGGGAGCTGTTTTTT.

The chain carries TRBV19 and TRBJ1-5; 10 bases fit TRBD1. This CDR3 contains 17 residues. V was pared by 6 bases and J by 1 base, with 9 bases of the junction left unmatched. CDR1 LNHDA and CDR2 SQIVND come from the germline V gene (reference sequence). This CDR3 reads CASRINRDRGSNQPQHF. The CDR3 DNA follows: TGTGCCAGTAGGATCAACCGGGACAGGGGAAGCAATCAGCCCCAGCATTTT.

In this sample, this clone turned up once. The rearrangement links TRBV6-5 to TRBJ2-7, with D possibly matching TRBD1 (5 bases). Trimming pared 0 bases from V and 2 bases from J, leaving 14 bases between. The CDR3 runs 16 residues. CDR1 and CDR2 from the germline V gene are MNHEY and SVGAGI. CDR3 coding DNA: TGTGCCAGCAGTTACTCCCGGACACATTACCCCTACGAGCAGTACTTC. This encodes CASSYSRTHYPYEQYF.